The 8 T cell receptor beta chains below were found in one sample sequenced in a study of identical twins. TCRdb independently ran MiXCR on the 5' RACE reads; one entry per CDR3 protein. This table holds more than 1.5 million distinct CDR3 sequences, around 29% found once. Sequencing was performed on cord blood. All receptors come from a newborn girl in good health.

Concerning this clonotype itself: Since no conserved phenylalanine or tryptophan closes the CDR3, a read error is the likely cause. CDR3 nucleotides: TGTGCCAGCAGCTCACCTACGGGGCCCTACGAGCAGTACTTA. Translating it yields CASSSPTGPYEQYL. The V and J genes are TRBV7-2 and TRBJ2-4; tentatively, D is TRBD1 or TRBD2 (5 bases each). The end of the DNA is better explained by TRBJ2-7, so the J call may be wrong. Germline CDR1 is SGHTA and CDR2 is FQGNSA. The CDR3 is 14 amino acids.

The rearrangement uses TRBV7-2 and TRBJ1-1; D unresolved. Germline lookup yields CDR1 SGHTA and CDR2 FQGNSA. The CDR3 contains 14 residues. Trimming shortened V by 5 bases and J by 0 bases, and 10 bases separated the two germline ends. CDR3 sequence (DNA): TGTGCCAGCAGCCCAGGATGGGTGAACACTGAAGCTTTCTTT. This codes for CASSPGWVNTEAFF.

The V call is TRBV10-3, the J call TRBJ1-3; D is ambiguous. Germline V gene lookup returns CDR1 ENHRY and CDR2 SYGVKD. This CDR3 region has 14 residues. Deletions cut 4 bases from V and 0 bases from J, with 7 bases between. CDR3 nucleotide sequence: TGTGCCATCAGTGGTCTTAGCTCTGGAAACACCATATATTTT. Translating gives CAISGLSSGNTIYF.

This clonotype has more than one count but fewer than ten. The J gene is TRBJ2-4, the V gene TRBV7-6; D is possibly TRBD2 (6 bases). CDR3 length equals 16 residues. Germline CDR1 reads SGHVS; CDR2 reads FNYEAQ. V lost 5 bases and J 0 bases, leaving 14 bases between the germline ends. The DNA for the CDR3 is TGTGCCAGCAGCCCGGGACTTGTCCTAGCCAAAAACATTCAGTACTTC. Protein sequence: CASSPGLVLAKNIQYF.

This clonotype has more than one count but fewer than ten. The chain recombines TRBV20-1 with TRBJ2-5; tentatively, D is TRBD2 (6 bases). CDR3 length: 15 amino acids. Per germline, CDR1 DFQATT and CDR2 SNEGSKA (reference sequence). With 5 bases removed from V and 4 bases from J, the gap between germline ends came to 20 bases. Written as DNA, the CDR3 is TGCAGTGCTGGAAAATCGGGCCTAGCGAGAGAGACCCAGTACTTC. Protein product: CSAGKSGLARETQYF.

On this clonotype itself: Since no conserved phenylalanine or tryptophan closes the CDR3, a read error is the likely cause. The chain is built from TRBV28 and TRBJ2-7; weak D call: TRBD1 (5 bases). This CDR3 comprises 15 residues. Trimming stripped 6 bases from V and 5 bases from J, with 20 bases between. In germline, CDR1 is MDHEN, CDR2 SYDVKM. For the CDR3, the DNA is TGTGCCAGCAGCCTTCCCACAGGATTCCCCCACGAGCAGTACTTA. Translation: CASSLPTGFPHEQYL.

This clonotype was detected only a few times. The V gene is TRBV20-1, the J gene TRBJ2-7, with a tentative D call TRBD2 (5 bases). Deletions cut 1 base from V and 3 bases from J, with 10 bases between. Germline CDR1 reads DFQATT; CDR2 reads SNEGSKA (reference sequence). The CDR3 extends over 13 amino acids. CDR3 DNA: TGCAGTGCTAGAGCGGGGTTCGACTACGAGCAGTACTTC. Protein: CSARAGFDYEQYF.

This chain uses TRBV4-1 with TRBJ2-7; D is perhaps TRBD1 or TRBD2 (6 bases each). Matching the DNA end better, TRBJ2-5 makes the J call doubtful. Germline V gene data show CDR1 as MGHRA and CDR2 as YSYEKL. This CDR3 is built from 16 residues. The CDR3 bases are TGCGCCAGCAGCCAAGATTGGAGGGGGATACAAGAGACCCAGTACTTC. Protein sequence: CASSQDWRGIQETQYF.